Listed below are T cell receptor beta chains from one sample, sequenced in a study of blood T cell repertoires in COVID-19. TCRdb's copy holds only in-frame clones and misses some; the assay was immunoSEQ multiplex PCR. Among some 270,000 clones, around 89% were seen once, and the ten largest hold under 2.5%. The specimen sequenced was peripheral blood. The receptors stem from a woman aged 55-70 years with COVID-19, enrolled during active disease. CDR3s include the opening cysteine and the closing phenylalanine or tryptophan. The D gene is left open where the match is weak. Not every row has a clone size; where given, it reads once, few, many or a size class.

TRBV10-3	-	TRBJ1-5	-	TGTGCCATCAGTGACGACAGAGAGGCTAAGCCCCAGCATTTT	CAISDDREAKPQHF
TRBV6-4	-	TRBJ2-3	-	TGTGCCAGCAGTGTCAACGGTCGCCCTTCCACAGATACGCAGTATTTT	CASSVNGRPSTDTQYF
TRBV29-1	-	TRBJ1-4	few	TGCAGCGTTGAAGTGGAGGGCGAAAAACTGTTTTTT	CSVEVEGEKLFF
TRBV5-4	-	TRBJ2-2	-	TGTGCCAGCAGCTTGGCTGGGAGTGGAACCGGGGAGCTGTTTTTT	CASSLAGSGTGELFF
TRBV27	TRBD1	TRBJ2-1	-	TGTGCCAGCAGTTTATCTGGGACAGGGGGCTATGAGCAGTTCTTC	CASSLSGTGGYEQFF
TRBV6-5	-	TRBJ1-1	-	TGTGCCAGCAGTTACATTGGGGGCGGAAGGAACACTGAAGCTTTCTTT	CASSYIGGGRNTEAFF
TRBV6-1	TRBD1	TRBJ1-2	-	TGTGCCAGCAGTGAGAACGCTGACAGGGGGCTTGCTGGCTACACCTTC	CASSENADRGLAGYTF
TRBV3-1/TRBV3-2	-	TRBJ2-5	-	TGTGCCAGCAGCCAAGTCCGGCAGGAGGTTGCTAGTCGCCAAGAGACCCAGTACTTC	CASSQVRQEVASRQETQYF
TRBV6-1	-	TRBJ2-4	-	TGTGCCAGCAGTGACAGGGGTGACTTCAAAAACATTCAGTACTTC	CASSDRGDFKNIQYF
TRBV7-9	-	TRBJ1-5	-	TGTGCCAGCAGTCCCGGGGGGGGTTATAGCAATCAGCCCCAGCATTTT	CASSPGGGYSNQPQHF
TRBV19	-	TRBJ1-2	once	TGTGCCAGTAGTATAAGTTCGGCAGCGGCCACCTATGGCTACACCTTC	CASSISSAAATYGYTF
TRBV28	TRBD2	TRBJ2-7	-	TGTGCCAGCAGTTCCGGGGTAGCGGGGATCGGCTCCTACGAGCAGTACTTC	CASSSGVAGIGSYEQYF
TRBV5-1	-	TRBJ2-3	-	TGCGCCAGCAGCGTGGGAGCCGGAGATACGCAGTATTTT	CASSVGAGDTQYF
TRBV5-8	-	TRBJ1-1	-	TGTGCCAGCAGCTCAAAGACGGGAAGGCGAGAAGCTTTCTTT	CASSSKTGRREAFF
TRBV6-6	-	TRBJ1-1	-	TGTGCCAGCAGGGCACTCGCCGGGGCTGAAGCTTTCTTT	CASRALAGAEAFF
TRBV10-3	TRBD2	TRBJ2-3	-	TGTGCCATCACTGCGGGGACTAGCGGGGGAGATACGCAGTATTTT	CAITAGTSGGDTQYF
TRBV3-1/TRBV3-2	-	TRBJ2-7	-	TGTGCCAGCGCAGGCGGGACGGCCTCCTACGAGCAGTGCTTC	CASAGGTASYEQCF
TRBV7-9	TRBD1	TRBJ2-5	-	TGTGCCAGCAGCTTCGACAGGGCGCAAGAGACCCAGTACTTC	CASSFDRAQETQYF
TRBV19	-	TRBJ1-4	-	TGTGCCAGTAGTATAAGAGGGAAGATTAATGAAAAACTGTTTTTT	CASSIRGKINEKLFF
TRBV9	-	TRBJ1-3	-	TGTGCCAGCAGCGTAGCGCCACAGGGAACTGGAAACACCATATATTTT	CASSVAPQGTGNTIYF
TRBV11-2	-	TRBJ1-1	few	TGTGCCAGCAGCTTAAGAGGCTGGGACACTGAAGCTTTCTTT	CASSLRGWDTEAFF
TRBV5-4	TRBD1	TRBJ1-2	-	TGTGCCAGCAGCTTGGGGACAGGGCTCAACTATGGCTACACCTTC	CASSLGTGLNYGYTF
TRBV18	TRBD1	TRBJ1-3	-	TGTGCCAGCTCTCCAAGTGACAGGGCGAACACCATATATTTT	CASSPSDRANTIYF
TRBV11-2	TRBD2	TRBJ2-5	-	TGTGCCAGCAGCTTAAGGACTAGCGGGGGCCGAGAGACCCAGTACTTC	CASSLRTSGGRETQYF
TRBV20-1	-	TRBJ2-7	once	TGCAGTGCCGGACAGAAAAGCGAGCAGTACTTC	CSAGQKSEQYF
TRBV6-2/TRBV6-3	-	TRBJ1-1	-	TGTGCCAGCAGTTACTGGGGGCAAGCTTTCTTT	CASSYWGQAFF
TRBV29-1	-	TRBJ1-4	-	TGCAGCGCCCCCGGGGAGGGAAGGGAACTGTTTTTT	CSAPGEGRELFF